This passage covers 32 T cell receptor beta chains from one sample sequenced in a study of blood T cell repertoires in COVID-19. The assay was immunoSEQ multiplex PCR, and TCRdb's table has in-frame clones only and misses some. The sample lists some 200,000 clones; 88% were seen once. Input material: peripheral blood. The receptor set was obtained from a man between 65 and 85 years old with acute or convalescent COVID-19.

The DNA for the CDR3 is TGTGCCAGCAGCCCACAGGGCTCTGGGGCCAACGTCCTGACTTTC. Protein product: CASSPQGSGANVLTF. J is TRBJ2-6 and V is TRBV2, with D possibly matching TRBD1 (6 bases). The CDR3 totals 15 residues. Germline values: CDR1 SNHLY, CDR2 FYNNEI. V dropped 6 bases and J dropped 0 bases, with 9 bases sitting between them. Looking up the rest from reference TRBV2 and TRBJ2-6 gives the full variable domain: EPEVTQTPSHQVTQMGQEVILRCVPISNHLYFYWYRQILGQKVEFLVSFYNNEISEKSEIFDDQFSVERPDGSNFTLKIRSTKLEDSAMYFCASSPQGSGANVLTFGAGSRLTVL.

This sequence joins TRBV3-1 (or the pseudogene TRBV3-2) and TRBJ2-7, with 8 bases that match TRBD2. The CDR3 has 13 residues. The V segment lost 6 bases and the J segment 7 bases; nucleotides outside the gene matches: 8. CDR1 and CDR2 from the germline V gene are LGHDT and YNNKEL (reference sequence). Here the CDR3 reads CASRPAGEGEQYF. In DNA, the CDR3 is TGTGCCAGCAGGCCAGCGGGAGAGGGGGAGCAGTACTTC.

The chain carries TRBV28 and TRBJ1-3; D ambiguous. Germline V gene lookup returns CDR1 MDHEN and CDR2 SYDVKM. The V gene lost 5 bases and the J gene lost 4 bases, with 18 bases spanning the gap. The length of the CDR3 is 16 residues. CDR3 nucleotide sequence: TGTGCCAGCAGTCCGCTTGGTCGAGGAAGCGGAAACACCATATATTTT. This gives the protein CASSPLGRGSGNTIYF. The full variable domain, rest sourced from reference TRBV28 and TRBJ1-3, is DVKVTQSSRYLVKRTGEKVFLECVQDMDHENMFWYRQDPGLGLRLIYFSYDVKMKEKGDIPEGYSVSREKKERFSLILESASTNQTSMYLCASSPLGRGSGNTIYFGEGSWLTVV.

The V gene is TRBV9, the J gene TRBJ2-1; D might be TRBD2 (6 bases). The CDR3 spans 14 residues. Trimming took off 6 bases at V and 0 bases at J, with 10 bases between the two ends. Germline CDR1 is SGDLS and CDR2 is YYNGEE. The CDR3 DNA reads TGTGCCAGCAATGGGGGGAGCTCCTACAATGAGCAGTTCTTC. This codes for CASNGGSSYNEQFF.

The chain couples TRBV7-3 to TRBJ2-6; possibly TRBD2 for D (5 bases). CDR1 and CDR2 from the germline V gene are SGHTA and FQGTGA. This CDR3 comprises 16 residues. Trimming cost V 5 bases and J 4 bases, with 15 bases left between them. The DNA for the CDR3 is TGTGCCAGCAGCCCTCTTCCGGGATCCGGGGCCAACGTCCTGACTTTC. It encodes CASSPLPGSGANVLTF.

In the case of this clone: Other DNA sequences in the sample encode the same CDR3. The genes are TRBV24-1 and TRBJ2-1; TRBD2 aligns across 10 bases. The junction had 4 bases not matched to a gene; V was cut back by 4 bases and J by 2 bases. The CDR3 spans 16 residues. The germline CDR1 and CDR2 sequences are KGHDR and SFDVKD. The DNA of the CDR3 is TGTGCCACCAGTGACCCTCTAGCGGGGGCCTACAATGAGCAGTTCTTC. Translating gives CATSDPLAGAYNEQFF.

The chain uses TRBV5-1 and TRBJ1-1, with D unresolved. Germline-derived CDR1 and CDR2 are SGHRS and YFSETQ. The CDR3 totals 14 residues. Trimming took off 1 base at V and 7 bases at J, with 14 bases between the two ends. This chain's CDR3 is CASSLTVNSGEAFF. CDR3 DNA: TGCGCCAGCAGCTTGACAGTGAATTCTGGTGAAGCTTTCTTT.

This clone occurred once. The rearrangement links TRBV19 to TRBJ1-1; D not certain. V lost 7 bases and J lost 6, with 9 bases in between. The CDR3 runs to 11 residues. Germline V gives CDR1 LNHDA, CDR2 SQIVND (reference sequence). The CDR3 DNA sequence: TGTGCCAGTACAGAATATTCTGAAGCTTTCTTT. It specifies CASTEYSEAFF.

This clone was seen only once. This chain uses TRBV18 with TRBJ2-7; 8 nucleotides align to TRBD2. V shed 5 bases and J 3 bases; nucleotides not matched to a gene: 6. The CDR3 consists of 14 residues. Per germline, CDR1 KGHSH and CDR2 LQKENI. The CDR3 spells CASSSSGGVYEQYF. The CDR3 DNA reads as TGTGCCAGCTCATCGTCCGGGGGGGTCTACGAGCAGTACTTC.

This chain uses TRBV5-4 with TRBJ2-1; 12 positions agree with TRBD2. V lost 3 bases and J lost 3; bases outside the gene matches: 4. The V gene's germline CDR1 is SGHNT and CDR2 YYREEE (reference sequence). This CDR3 is 16 amino acids long. The CDR3 coding sequence is TGTGCCAGCAGCTCGGGACTAGCGGGTAACTACAATGAGCAGTTCTTC. Translated: CASSSGLAGNYNEQFF.

V and J are TRBV12-3 or TRBV12-4 and TRBJ2-7; TRBD2 matches at 7 bases. Trimming cost V 5 bases and J 2 bases; bases outside gene matches: 3. The CDR3 loop spans 13 amino acids. The CDR3 here is CASSKRDAYEQYF. CDR3 in DNA: TGTGCCAGCAGTAAGCGGGACGCCTACGAGCAGTACTTC.

In DNA, the CDR3 is TGTGCCAGCAGCTCACGGTCCGGGTACAATGAGCAGTTCTTC. Translating gives CASSSRSGYNEQFF. The gene calls are TRBV11-2 and TRBJ2-1; D gene ambiguous. Germline-derived CDR1 and CDR2 are SGHAT and FQNNGV. The CDR3 runs to 14 residues. The V gene lost 4 bases and the J gene lost 4 bases, with 11 bases spanning the gap. The complete variable domain, with remaining parts taken from reference TRBV11-2 and TRBJ2-1, reads EAGVAQSPRYKIIEKRQSVAFWCNPISGHATLYWYQQILGQGPKLLIQFQNNGVVDDSQLPKDRFSAERLKGVDSTLKIQPAKLEDSAVYLCASSSRSGYNEQFFGPGTRLTVL.

The V and J genes are TRBV5-1 and TRBJ2-7, with TRBD2 as a possible D gene (5 bases). The CDR3 extends over 14 amino acids. Germline V CDR1 and CDR2: SGHRS, YFSETQ. Trimming left V 4 bases short and J 3 bases short, with 14 bases between. The DNA for the CDR3 is TGCGCCAGCAGCGAGCAGCCGGGAAGCTACGAGCAGTACTTC. This gives the protein CASSEQPGSYEQYF. Supplemented by reference TRBV5-1 and TRBJ2-7, the full variable domain reads KAGVTQTPRYLIKTRGQQVTLSCSPISGHRSVSWYQQTPGQGLQFLFEYFSETQRNKGNFPGRFSGRQFSNSRSEMNVSTLELGDSALYLCASSEQPGSYEQYFGPGTRLTVT.

V gene TRBV7-2 combines with J gene TRBJ1-3; D unresolved. In germline, CDR1 is SGHTA, CDR2 FQGNSA. CDR3 length: 13 residues. V lost 5 bases and J 4 bases, leaving 9 bases between the germline ends. This CDR3 reads CASSIVAGNTIYF. The CDR3 region has the DNA TGTGCCAGCAGCATCGTGGCCGGAAACACCATATATTTT.

This sequence joins TRBV29-1 and TRBJ1-1, with a possible D match to TRBD1 (6 bases). CDR1 SQVTM and CDR2 ANQGSEA come from the germline V gene. CDR3 size: 15 residues. V was clipped by 4 bases and J by 6 bases, with 21 bases between them. CDR3 sequence (DNA): TGCAGCGTTGTGGTTCGATCGGGGGGGGCCTCTGAAGCTTTCTTT. Its protein product is CSVVVRSGGASEAFF.

This chain uses TRBV28 with TRBJ2-6; a weak D match, TRBD1 (6 bases). The germline V gene encodes CDR1 MDHEN and CDR2 SYDVKM. The CDR3 extends over 15 amino acids. V was trimmed by 6 bases and J by 2 bases, leaving 11 bases between them. The CDR3 sequence: CASRATGTGANVLTF. The CDR3 DNA reads as TGTGCCAGCAGGGCCACAGGGACTGGGGCCAACGTCCTGACTTTC.

The chain carries TRBV5-1 and TRBJ2-7, with a possible D match to TRBD2 (5 bases). The germline V and J ends were trimmed by 4 bases and 7 bases, with 18 bases remaining between them. CDR3 length equals 14 residues. Germline CDR1 is SGHRS and CDR2 is YFSETQ. The CDR3 reads CASSPRLGGLEQYF. CDR3 in DNA: TGCGCCAGCAGCCCACGACTGGGCGGGTTAGAGCAGTACTTC.

J is TRBJ1-2 and V is TRBV2; D might be TRBD1 (6 bases). Germline V gives CDR1 SNHLY, CDR2 FYNNEI. This CDR3 is 18 amino acids long. Trimming left V 3 bases short and J 4 bases short, with 24 bases between. The CDR3 sequence is CASSEETGLGRGFYGYTF. The CDR3 DNA sequence: TGTGCCAGCAGTGAGGAGACAGGCCTAGGCAGAGGCTTCTATGGCTACACCTTC.

The chain carries TRBV5-1 and TRBJ2-2; 10 bases map to TRBD1. J lost 6 bases, V lost 5 bases, and 7 bases had no gene match. CDR1 is SGHRS, CDR2 YFSETQ, per germline. CDR3 size: 15 residues. The CDR3 loop reads CASRGQGKSSGELFF. The CDR3 DNA reads TGCGCCAGCAGGGGACAGGGGAAGTCCTCCGGGGAGCTGTTTTTT.

The J gene is TRBJ2-7, the V gene TRBV7-6; tentative D call: TRBD2 (6 bases). There are 18 residues in the CDR3. Looked up from germline, CDR1 is SGHVS and CDR2 is FNYEAQ. Trimming removed 4 bases at V and 5 bases at J, with 27 bases between. The CDR3 protein is CASSSPGGAGSWVNEQYF. CDR3 sequence (DNA): TGTGCCAGCAGCTCGCCCGGAGGGGCAGGGTCTTGGGTGAACGAGCAGTACTTC. The entire variable domain, with the rest obtained from reference TRBV7-6 and TRBJ2-7, is as follows: GAGVSQSPRYKVTKRGQDVALRCDPISGHVSLYWYRQALGQGPEFLTYFNYEAQQDKSGLPNDRFSAERPEGSISTLTIQRTEQRDSAMYRCASSSPGGAGSWVNEQYFGPGTRLTVT.

The chain carries TRBV5-1 and TRBJ2-5; TRBD2 agrees at 7 bases. The CDR3 sequence is 17 residues long. Germline V CDR1 and CDR2: SGHRS, YFSETQ. The V gene end was trimmed by 1 base and the J gene end by 1 base; junction bases not matched to a gene: 10. This chain's CDR3 is CASSLSGTGGSQETQYF. The CDR3 DNA reads as TGCGCCAGCAGCTTGAGCGGGACCGGGGGTAGCCAAGAGACCCAGTACTTC. Using reference TRBV5-1 and TRBJ2-5 for the parts outside the CDR3, the full variable domain is KAGVTQTPRYLIKTRGQQVTLSCSPISGHRSVSWYQQTPGQGLQFLFEYFSETQRNKGNFPGRFSGRQFSNSRSEMNVSTLELGDSALYLCASSLSGTGGSQETQYFGPGTRLLVL.

This chain joins TRBV20-1 and TRBJ2-5; 7 bases are a match to TRBD1. This CDR3 contains 11 residues. CDR1 DFQATT and CDR2 SNEGSKA come from the germline V gene (reference sequence). Trimming at V came to 5 bases and at J to 6 bases, leaving 3 bases not matched to a gene. Here the CDR3 reads CSAHRGQTQYF. In nucleotides, the CDR3 is TGCAGTGCTCACAGGGGTCAGACCCAGTACTTC.

The gene calls are TRBV3-1 (or the pseudogene TRBV3-2) and TRBJ2-7; a weak D match, TRBD2 (6 bases). The CDR3 extends over 14 amino acids. Trimming left V 4 bases short and J 6 bases short, with 16 bases between. Germline V gene data show CDR1 as LGHDT and CDR2 as YNNKEL (reference sequence). Here the CDR3 DNA reads TGTGCCAGCAGCCTAAGGGACTCCGGCGGCGAGCAGTACTTC. Amino acid sequence: CASSLRDSGGEQYF.

J is TRBJ2-2 and V is TRBV18, with 9 bases fitting TRBD1. The germline V gene encodes CDR1 KGHSH and CDR2 LQKENI. V lost 8 bases, J lost 4 bases, and 11 bases stayed unmatched. The CDR3 consists of 16 residues. The CDR3 spells CASRRPGQGSTGELFF. In DNA, the CDR3 is TGTGCCAGCCGACGACCGGGACAGGGATCCACCGGGGAGCTGTTTTTT.

This chain joins TRBV5-1 and TRBJ2-3; D not resolved. CDR3 length equals 15 residues. CDR1 is SGHRS and CDR2 is YFSETQ in the germline V gene. V was clipped by 0 bases and J by 10 bases, with 18 bases between them. The CDR3, as DNA: TGCGCCAGCAGCTTGGGCCCCGAAGAATTCGTAGCGCAGTATTTT. Translated: CASSLGPEEFVAQYF.

The chain combines TRBV13 with TRBJ2-1, with TRBD2 matching 7 bases. Germline-derived CDR1 and CDR2 are PRHDT and FYEKMQ (reference sequence). V shed 8 bases, J shed 2 bases, and the junction held 6 bases outside the gene matches. This CDR3 is 14 amino acids long. The CDR3 DNA sequence: TGTGCCAGCTCAGAGGGAGGGGCCTACAATGAGCAGTTCTTC. It is translated as CASSEGGAYNEQFF.

The rearrangement joins TRBV6-5 to TRBJ2-7; no definite D call. This CDR3 has 11 residues. CDR1 is MNHEY and CDR2 is SVGAGI in the germline V gene. V lost 6 bases and J lost 7, with 10 bases in between. The CDR3 sequence is CASRTSREQYF. The DNA of the CDR3 is TGTGCCAGCAGAACGTCCCGGGAGCAGTACTTC.

In its sample, this clone was seen once. V usage is TRBV27 and J usage is TRBJ1-5; tentative D call: TRBD1 (6 bases). The germline V gene has CDR1 MNHEY and CDR2 SMNVEV (reference sequence). The CDR3 consists of 18 residues. The V gene lost 3 bases and the J gene lost 3 bases, with 21 bases spanning the gap. The CDR3 sequence: CASSFRLGGGANNQPQHF. The CDR3 bases are TGTGCCAGCAGTTTTCGGTTGGGTGGGGGGGCCAACAATCAGCCCCAGCATTTT.

The chain employs TRBV27 and TRBJ1-3; 9 nucleotides agree with TRBD1. V lost 5 bases, J lost 4 bases, and 9 bases stayed unmatched. The CDR3 is made up of 16 amino acids. The germline CDR1 and CDR2 sequences are MNHEY and SMNVEV (reference sequence). CDR3 residues: CASSLIGQGMGNTIYF. CDR3 nucleotide sequence: TGTGCCAGCAGTCTAATAGGACAGGGGATGGGAAACACCATATATTTT.

The chain has TRBV28 and TRBJ2-7; D perhaps matches TRBD1 (6 bases). Trimming took off 5 bases at V and 3 bases at J, with 17 bases between the two ends. Germline CDR1 and CDR2: MDHEN and SYDVKM. This CDR3 contains 15 residues. The CDR3 coding sequence is TGTGCCAGCAGTACCCCCTCGACAGGTGGCTACGAGCAGTACTTC. This gives the protein CASSTPSTGGYEQYF.

The chain employs TRBV6-5 and TRBJ1-4; tentative D call: TRBD1 (6 bases). Germline CDR1 is MNHEY and CDR2 is SVGAGI. The CDR3 spans 14 residues. V lost 6 bases and J lost 3, with 11 bases in between. CDR3: CASSRTASNEKLFF. DNA of the CDR3: TGTGCCAGCAGCCGGACAGCCTCTAATGAAAAACTGTTTTTT.

The chain couples TRBV14 to TRBJ1-1; no firm D call. The germline V and J ends were trimmed by 0 bases and 5 bases, with 7 bases remaining between them. Germline V gene data show CDR1 as SGHDN and CDR2 as FVKESK. The CDR3 is made up of 13 amino acids. The CDR3 coding sequence is TGTGCCAGCAGCCAAGATCTAGGTACTGAAGCTTTCTTT. Translation: CASSQDLGTEAFF.